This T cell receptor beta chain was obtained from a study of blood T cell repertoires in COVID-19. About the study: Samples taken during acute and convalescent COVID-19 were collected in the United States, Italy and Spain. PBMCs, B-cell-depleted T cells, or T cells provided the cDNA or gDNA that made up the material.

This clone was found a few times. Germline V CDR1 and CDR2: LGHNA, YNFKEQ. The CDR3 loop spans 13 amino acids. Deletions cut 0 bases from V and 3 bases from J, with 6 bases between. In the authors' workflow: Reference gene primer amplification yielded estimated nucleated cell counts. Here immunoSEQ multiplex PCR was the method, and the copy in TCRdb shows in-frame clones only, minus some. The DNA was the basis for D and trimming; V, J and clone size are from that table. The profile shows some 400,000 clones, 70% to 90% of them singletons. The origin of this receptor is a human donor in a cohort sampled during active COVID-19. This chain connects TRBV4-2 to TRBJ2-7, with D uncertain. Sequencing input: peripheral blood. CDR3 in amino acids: CASSQEGYYEQYF. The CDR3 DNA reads TGTGCCAGCAGCCAAGAGGGCTACTACGAGCAGTACTTC.